This TCR beta chain was captured by sequencing in a study of post-analysis software for immune sequencing data. As concerns this clonotype: Its antigen remains unidentified.

The CDR3 is made up of 12 amino acids. Germline loops: CDR1 SQVTM, CDR2 ANQGSEA. The V end lost 3 bases, the J end lost 4 bases, and 9 bases lay between the germline ends. Each TCR beta cDNA library carried unique molecular identifiers. The yield from roughly 1 to 10 million T cells was around 500,000 cDNA molecules in total. One entry per CDR3 protein, called by TCRdb with MiXCR from the PCR reads. The data contain about 810,000 distinct CDR3 sequences, approximately 50% of them singletons. Findings of the study overall: There were a handful of TRBV segments more frequent in patients than controls, and TRBV5-6, TRBV5-1 and TRBV20-1 were among them. Same-batch preparations were strongly co-clustered by F measure.

The chain is built from TRBV29-1 and TRBJ1-2; D gene unclear. This clonotype originated in a girl aged 5-17 years with multiple sclerosis. The specimen sequenced was blood. This CDR3 reads CSVEEVSYGYTF. The CDR3 nucleotides are TGCAGCGTTGAGGAAGTCAGCTATGGCTACACCTTC. The whole variable domain, remainder taken from reference TRBV29-1 and TRBJ1-2, is SAVISQKPSRDICQRGTSLTIQCQVDSQVTMMFWYRQQPGQSLTLIATANQGSEATYESGFVIDKFPISRPNLTFSTLTVSNMSPEDSSIYLCSVEEVSYGYTFGSGTRLTVV.